Described below is a single T cell receptor beta chain sequence and its context. Its antigen is as yet unknown. The source of the sample is a study of cytomegalovirus exposure and HLA in healthy donors. Study-wide points: TCR beta sequences reportedly predicted most subjects' HLA-A and HLA-B alleles accurately.

The PCR used 60 Vbeta and 13 Jbeta primers. Clones were read by immunoSEQ multiplex PCR, and TCRdb kept only the in-frame ones, dropping some. The sample contains roughly 190,000 clones, approximately 85% of which appear only once. V was shortened by 2 bases and J by 3 bases, with 8 bases between the two germline ends. The CDR3 length is 13 residues. Germline V CDR1 and CDR2: GTSNPN, SVGIG (reference sequence). The clonotype originates from a girl aged 5-17 years in good health and CMV-seropositive. The sample was PBMCs. The chain has TRBV30 and TRBJ1-5; D is unresolved. The CDR3 bases are TGTGCCTGGAGTTCAGTTCCCAATCAGCCCCAGCATTTT. This encodes CAWSSVPNQPQHF.